This TCR beta chain was obtained from a study of cytomegalovirus exposure and HLA in healthy donors. As for the study in general: It was reported in a later analysis that the 95 to 150 validation repertoires used the same platform as the 650 to 800 first-cohort repertoires. Study-level findings and limits: Whilst most TCR sequences proved rare, a subset of public TCRs occurred across many donors. Cytomegalovirus-associated status was assigned to about 160 TCR beta chains. According to a later analysis, TCR clusters from the first cohort tended to co-occur in the 120 or so validation repertoires.

Profiling relied on immunoSEQ multiplex PCR, and the TCRdb table lists in-frame clones only, not all of them. The sample carries around 150,000 clones, around four fifths recorded once. Comments on this clone: Its antigen remains unknown.

The CDR3 is 14 residues long. V was clipped by 4 bases and J by 5 bases, with 15 bases between them. The germline gives CDR1 KGHSH, CDR2 LQKENI. The sample comprised PBMCs. The clonotype was recovered from a man aged 25-45 years in good health and CMV-seropositive. V gene TRBV18 combines with J gene TRBJ2-7; a possible D gene is TRBD1 (6 bases). The DNA for the CDR3 is TGTGCCAGCTCACGAAAGACTAAGGGGGACGAGCAGTACTTC. Protein: CASSRKTKGDEQYF.